The 28 T cell receptor beta chains below all came from one sample that was sequenced in a study of T-cell memory formation after mild COVID-19. Each CDR3 protein gets one entry after TCRdb re-called the 5' RACE reads with MiXCR. The table lists approximately 290,000 distinct CDR3 sequences, about 15% of them singletons. Material for sequencing was PBMCs or a T cell subset sorted from them (not recorded which). These receptors originate from a man between 18 and 29 years old who had mild COVID-19 (a few samples of this study predate the infection). Cell type and time point are not known.

The rearrangement links TRBV7-2 to TRBJ2-3, with D perhaps TRBD2 (7 bases). The CDR3 is 13 amino acids. V lost 6 bases to trimming and J lost 3 bases, with 10 bases between them. Germline lookup yields CDR1 SGHTA and CDR2 FQGNSA. The CDR3 sequence is CASREGGTDTQYF. CDR3 in DNA: TGTGCCAGCAGAGAGGGGGGGACAGATACGCAGTATTTT.

This clonotype has just a few counts. This rearrangement joins TRBV6-5 to TRBJ1-2; D ambiguous. Trimming took 6 bases from V and 0 from J, leaving 20 bases between them. CDR1 is MNHEY, CDR2 SVGAGI, per germline. This CDR3 comprises 17 residues. CDR3 sequence: CASRSGPTGFSNYGYTF. In nucleotides, the CDR3 is TGTGCCAGCAGATCCGGCCCGACTGGGTTTTCTAACTATGGCTACACCTTC.

The table lists this clonotype with a few counts. The rearrangement uses TRBV7-2 and TRBJ1-5; D not certain. The germline gives CDR1 SGHTA, CDR2 FQGNSA. The CDR3 extends over 16 amino acids. Trimming took off 1 base at V and 0 bases at J, with 10 bases between the two ends. DNA of the CDR3: TGTGCCAGCAGCTTAGAGATGACACTTAGCAATCAGCCCCAGCATTTT. Its protein product is CASSLEMTLSNQPQHF.

This rearrangement joins TRBV4-1 to TRBJ2-4, with TRBD2 identical over 14 bases. The CDR3 has 17 residues. V trimming: 2 bases; J trimming: 3 bases; junction bases outside the gene matches: 3. CDR1 is MGHRA and CDR2 is YSYEKL in the germline V gene. This CDR3 is CASSQYGTSGGKNIQYF. The CDR3 DNA follows: TGCGCCAGCAGCCAATACGGGACTAGCGGGGGCAAAAACATTCAGTACTTC.

This clonotype was counted only a few times. The CDR3 DNA follows: TGCGCCAGCAGCGGATACCTAGCGGGGAGACAAGCAGATACGCAGTATTTT. This gives the protein CASSGYLAGRQADTQYF. The rearrangement joins TRBV5-1 to TRBJ2-3; TRBD2 matches 9 bases. This CDR3 region has 17 residues. The germline CDR1 and CDR2 sequences are SGHRS and YFSETQ. V trimming: 4 bases; J trimming: 4 bases; junction bases outside the gene matches: 13.

The sample holds a few counts of this clonotype. The chain recombines TRBV7-6 with TRBJ2-3; no clear D. The CDR3 runs 14 residues. Per the germline V gene, CDR1 is SGHVS and CDR2 is FNYEAQ. Trimming took off 1 base at V and 3 bases at J, with 8 bases between the two ends. CDR3 amino acids: CASSLVGLTDTQYF. As DNA, the CDR3 is TGTGCCAGCAGCTTAGTTGGGTTGACAGATACGCAGTATTTT.

This clonotype was seen more than once but under ten times. CDR3 DNA: TGTGCCAGCAGCTTGGTTTCCGGGTACGAGCAGTACGTC. This encodes CASSLVSGYEQYV. This chain links TRBV5-6 with TRBJ2-7, with D unresolved. V lost 0 bases to trimming and J lost 4 bases, with 8 bases between them. There are 13 residues in the CDR3. Per germline, CDR1 SGHDT and CDR2 YYEEEE.

This sequence joins TRBV5-1 and TRBJ2-4; 8 bases fit TRBD1. After removal of 5 bases from V and 5 bases from J, the junction contained 3 bases not matched to a gene. Per the germline V gene, CDR1 is SGHRS and CDR2 is YFSETQ. There are 13 residues in the CDR3. CDR3 sequence reads: CASSLTGENIQYF. As DNA, the CDR3 is TGCGCCAGCAGTCTGACAGGGGAAAACATTCAGTACTTC.

This chain connects TRBV2 to TRBJ1-2, with TRBD1 as a possible D gene (6 bases). V lost 8 bases and J 3 bases, leaving 13 bases between the germline ends. CDR1 is SNHLY, CDR2 FYNNEI, per germline. The CDR3 covers 13 residues. This CDR3 reads CASPTGGHYGYTF. The DNA for the CDR3 is TGTGCCAGCCCGACGGGGGGGCACTATGGCTACACCTTC.

This clonotype was detected a few times. This chain uses TRBV5-1 with TRBJ2-5, with D tentatively TRBD1 or TRBD2 (5 bases each). Germline V gene sequence: CDR1 SGHRS, CDR2 YFSETQ. The germline V and J ends were trimmed by 0 bases and 3 bases, with 18 bases remaining between them. The CDR3 spans 17 residues. The CDR3 DNA follows: TGCGCCAGCAGCTTGGGGGGACGGACGGCGGACAAAGAGACCCAGTACTTC. Translation gives CASSLGGRTADKETQYF.

The chain uses TRBV6-6 and TRBJ1-2, with D uncertain. The CDR3 covers 12 residues. Per germline, CDR1 MNHNY and CDR2 SVGAGI (reference sequence). Trimming cost V 6 bases and J 8 bases, with 13 bases left between them. CDR3 protein: CASSPGGWGYTF. CDR3 bases: TGTGCCAGCAGCCCCGGTGGGTGGGGCTACACCTTC.

This clonotype has more than one count but fewer than ten. The chain recombines TRBV18 with TRBJ1-1; 7 nucleotides align to TRBD1. Germline V gene data show CDR1 as KGHSH and CDR2 as LQKENI. J lost 7 bases, V lost 3 bases, and 8 bases had no gene match. The CDR3 covers 14 residues. CDR3 in DNA: TGTGCCAGCTCACCCCGGGGGACAGAGATTGAAGCTTTCTTT. Protein product: CASSPRGTEIEAFF.

This clonotype occurred a few times. The J gene is TRBJ1-6, the V gene TRBV6-5, with TRBD1 matching 10 bases. Germline trimming cut 6 bases from V and 9 bases from J; bases unmatched to any gene: 11. This CDR3 spans 16 amino acids. CDR1 is MNHEY and CDR2 is SVGAGI in the germline V gene. CDR3 bases: TGTGCCAGCAGCAACGCGGGACAGGGGATTTTTTCACCCCTCCACTTT. Amino acids: CASSNAGQGIFSPLHF.

This clonotype showed up just a few times. The J gene is TRBJ1-1, the V gene TRBV10-3; D gene ambiguous. Germline V gives CDR1 ENHRY, CDR2 SYGVKD. The germline V and J ends were trimmed by 2 bases and 2 bases, with 12 bases remaining between them. The CDR3 is made up of 15 amino acids. This CDR3 reads CAISEPEGSNTEAFF. The DNA of the CDR3 is TGTGCCATCAGTGAGCCCGAAGGCAGCAACACTGAAGCTTTCTTT.

The chain is built from TRBV7-9 and TRBJ2-1; TRBD2 agrees at 14 bases. CDR3 length equals 15 residues. Trimming took 5 bases from V and 9 from J; bases not matched to a gene: 6. Germline values: CDR1 SEHNR, CDR2 FQNEAQ (reference sequence). The CDR3 spells CASSKRGLAGAEQFF. The CDR3 DNA is TGTGCCAGCAGCAAAAGGGGACTAGCGGGGGCTGAGCAGTTCTTC.

The chain is built from TRBV5-1 and TRBJ1-4; maybe TRBD1 (5 bases). The CDR3 loop spans 15 amino acids. CDR1 is SGHRS, CDR2 YFSETQ, per germline. The V and J ends lost 1 base and 3 bases respectively, with 10 bases between them. The CDR3 coding sequence is TGCGCCAGCAGCTTGCTGGCAGGGCCTAATGAAAAACTGTTTTTT. Protein: CASSLLAGPNEKLFF.

This clonotype was seen more than once but under ten times. The rearrangement uses TRBV6-2 or TRBV6-3 and TRBJ1-1, with 8 bases aligning to TRBD1. This CDR3 comprises 17 residues. Trimming at V came to 0 bases and at J to 1 base, leaving 7 bases not matched to a gene. CDR1 is MNHEY, CDR2 SVGEGT, per germline. The chain's CDR3 is CASSYSTQGAGNTEAFF. The CDR3, as DNA: TGTGCCAGCAGTTACTCGACTCAGGGGGCAGGGAACACTGAAGCTTTCTTT.

V and J are TRBV4-3 and TRBJ2-3; 12 nucleotides match TRBD2. The CDR3 runs to 17 residues. V was clipped by 0 bases and J by 4 bases; unmatched bases: 5. CDR1 LGHNA and CDR2 YSLEER come from the germline V gene. The CDR3 reads CASSQDSASGGADTQYF. DNA of the CDR3: TGCGCCAGCAGCCAAGATTCGGCTAGCGGGGGGGCAGATACGCAGTATTTT.

There are many counts of this clonotype. The chain employs TRBV12-3 or TRBV12-4 and TRBJ2-7; no firm D call. V lost 2 bases, J lost 6 bases, and 5 bases lay in between. The CDR3 totals 11 residues. The CDR3 region has the DNA TGTGCCAGCAGTTTACAGCGCGAGCAGTACTTC. Translated: CASSLQREQYF.

The chain is built from TRBV6-5 and TRBJ1-1; 7 bases match TRBD1. The CDR3 consists of 13 residues. The germline CDR1 and CDR2 sequences are MNHEY and SVGAGI. V was pared by 4 bases and J by 11 bases, with 10 bases of the junction left unmatched. CDR3 in DNA: TGTGCCAGCAGTTCAGGGGGGGACCTCTCGGCTTTCTTT. As protein: CASSSGGDLSAFF.

The rearrangement joins TRBV29-1 to TRBJ2-1; D remains unclear. This CDR3 has 13 residues. V lost 2 bases, J lost 1 base, and 6 bases lay in between. Germline V gene data show CDR1 as SQVTM and CDR2 as ANQGSEA. The CDR3 is CSVEYGSYNEQFF. CDR3 DNA sequence: TGCAGCGTTGAATATGGTTCCTACAATGAGCAGTTCTTC.

The CDR3 is CSAKRGTGTDTQYF. The CDR3 DNA follows: TGCAGTGCAAAACGGGGGACGGGCACAGATACGCAGTATTTT. The rearrangement uses TRBV20-1 and TRBJ2-3, with TRBD2 as a possible D gene (6 bases). Per the germline V gene, CDR1 is DFQATT and CDR2 is SNEGSKA (reference sequence). The CDR3 spans 14 residues. V was trimmed by 6 bases and J by 1 base, leaving 14 bases between them.

This chain joins TRBV4-1 and TRBJ1-1; no reliable D call. Germline loops: CDR1 MGHRA, CDR2 YSYEKL. The CDR3 totals 13 residues. Trimming left V 0 bases short and J 8 bases short, with 10 bases between. DNA of the CDR3: TGCGCCAGCAGCCAAGATGGGTACCGGGAAGCTTTCTTT. Translating it yields CASSQDGYREAFF.

The chain carries TRBV12-3 or TRBV12-4 and TRBJ2-7, with a tentative D call TRBD1 (6 bases). The CDR3 is 14 amino acids. V was clipped by 6 bases and J by 4 bases, with 16 bases between them. CDR3 nucleotides: TGTGCCAGCAGCTACCGAGGGGGAAGTTACGAGCAGTACTTC. Protein: CASSYRGGSYEQYF.

The CDR3, as DNA: TGTGCCAGCAGTTTCGGCCAGGGGCAGCCCCAGCATTTT. Protein: CASSFGQGQPQHF. The V gene is TRBV12-3 or TRBV12-4, the J gene TRBJ1-5, with a possible D match to TRBD1 (6 bases). This CDR3 is 13 amino acids long. V lost 3 bases and J lost 7, with 10 bases in between.

V is TRBV19 and J is TRBJ2-7; D might be TRBD1 (6 bases). This CDR3 has 9 residues. Trimming removed 9 bases at V and 10 bases at J, with 10 bases between. Germline-derived CDR1 and CDR2 are LNHDA and SQIVND (reference sequence). The CDR3 sequence: CARGDKQYV. CDR3 in DNA: TGTGCCAGGGGGGACAAACAGTACGTC.

There are a few counts of this clonotype. This sequence joins TRBV7-8 and TRBJ2-7; 7 bases align to TRBD1. Germline CDR1 SGHVS, CDR2 FQNEAQ. The trim removed 4 bases at V and 6 bases at J, leaving 12 bases unmatched. This CDR3 comprises 15 residues. Here the CDR3 reads CASSYPLQGKGEQYV. The CDR3 region has the DNA TGTGCCAGCAGCTACCCCTTACAGGGGAAGGGCGAGCAGTACGTC.

CDR3: CASRGLREQFF. CDR3 coding DNA: TGTGCCAGTAGGGGACTTAGGGAGCAGTTCTTC. The gene calls are TRBV19 and TRBJ2-1; TRBD2 might be the D (6 bases). CDR3 length: 11 residues. The germline CDR1 and CDR2 sequences are LNHDA and SQIVND (reference sequence). Trimming cost V 6 bases and J 10 bases, with 10 bases left between them. The whole variable domain, remainder taken from reference TRBV19 and TRBJ2-1, is DGGITQSPKYLFRKEGQNVTLSCEQNLNHDAMYWYRQDPGQGLRLIYYSQIVNDFQKGDIAEGYSVSREKKESFPLTVTSAQKNPTAFYLCASRGLREQFFGPGTRLTVL.